One and the same sample provided the 23 T cell receptor beta chains below, sequenced in a study of cytomegalovirus exposure and HLA in healthy donors. In the PCR, 60 Vbeta and 13 Jbeta primers were used. The repertoire was sequenced with immunoSEQ multiplex PCR; TCRdb's copy has only in-frame clones and lacks some. The sample carries under 55,000 clones, about three quarters recorded once. The sequencing input was PBMCs. These receptors came from a woman aged 50 to 60 in good health and CMV-seronegative.

This CDR3 is CASSLARGTGLGEQYF. CDR3 nucleotides: TGTGCCAGCAGCTTAGCCAGGGGAACTGGCCTGGGCGAGCAGTACTTC. This rearrangement joins TRBV7-2 to TRBJ2-7, with D perhaps matching TRBD1 (6 bases). The CDR3 is made up of 16 amino acids. Germline-derived CDR1 and CDR2 are SGHTA and FQGNSA. V was trimmed by 0 bases and J by 6 bases, leaving 18 bases between them.

CDR3 nucleotides: TGTGCCAGCAGCCTCACCCGGGGGGGAGAGACCCAGTACTTC. This translates into CASSLTRGGETQYF. The chain combines TRBV6-5 with TRBJ2-5; 8 bases match TRBD2. Germline V gene data show CDR1 as MNHEY and CDR2 as SVGAGI. This CDR3 has 14 residues. The trim removed 6 bases at V and 4 bases at J, leaving 7 bases unmatched.

A few counts support this clone. V gene TRBV7-9 combines with J gene TRBJ2-7; D unresolved. Germline V gene lookup returns CDR1 SEHNR and CDR2 FQNEAQ (reference sequence). Trimming left V 1 base short and J 2 bases short, with 6 bases between. CDR3 length equals 13 residues. CDR3 sequence reads: CASSLEQPYEQYF. In DNA, the CDR3 is TGTGCCAGCAGCTTAGAACAGCCCTACGAGCAGTACTTC. Together with reference TRBV7-9 and TRBJ2-7, the CDR3 gives the full variable domain: DTGVSQNPRHKITKRGQNVTFRCDPISEHNRLYWYRQTLGQGPEFLTYFQNEAQLEKSRLLSDRFSAERPKGSFSTLEIQRTEQGDSAMYLCASSLEQPYEQYFGPGTRLTVT.

The genes are TRBV5-6 and TRBJ2-7; D may be TRBD1 (6 bases). Germline V lookup: CDR1 SGHDT, CDR2 YYEEEE. Deletions cut 3 bases from V and 0 bases from J, with 13 bases between. This CDR3 is 15 amino acids long. Written as DNA, the CDR3 is TGTGCCAGCAGCTCGGGACACACGTTCTCCTACGAGCAGTACTTC. Residues: CASSSGHTFSYEQYF.

The chain has TRBV7-2 and TRBJ2-7; D perhaps matches TRBD2 (5 bases). CDR1 and CDR2 (germline): SGHTA, FQGNSA. V was shortened by 2 bases and J by 7 bases, with 6 bases between the two germline ends. This CDR3 has 11 amino acids. CDR3: CASSLTGEQYF. CDR3 nucleotide sequence: TGTGCCAGCAGCTTAACGGGAGAGCAGTACTTC.

The rearrangement joins TRBV21-1 to TRBJ2-1; the table's D call, TRBD1, was not checked against the DNA. TRBV21-1 is a listed pseudogene. The CDR3 runs 18 residues. The chain's CDR3 is CASSKARSPKGVYNEQFF. The CDR3 DNA follows: TGTGCCAGCAGCAAAGCGCGGTCCCCTAAAGGGGTTTACAATGAGCAGTTCTTC.

This clone was detected a few times. The genes are TRBV6-5 and TRBJ1-4, with D possibly matching TRBD1 (6 bases). The CDR3 runs to 13 residues. V was pared by 8 bases and J by 5 bases, with 12 bases between. Germline CDR1 reads MNHEY; CDR2 reads SVGAGI. CDR3 coding DNA: TGTGCCAGCCGGGGGGCAGGGAATGAAAAACTGTTTTTT. Translating gives CASRGAGNEKLFF.

This chain uses TRBV6-1 with TRBJ1-3; a weak D match, TRBD1 (5 bases). The germline CDR1 and CDR2 sequences are MNHNS and SASEGT. Trimming pared 2 bases from V and 0 bases from J, leaving 8 bases between. The CDR3 extends over 15 amino acids. CDR3 in amino acids: CASSERGSSGNTIYF. In nucleotides, the CDR3 is TGTGCCAGCAGTGAAAGGGGTTCCTCTGGAAACACCATATATTTT.

As for this clone: The CDR3 does not close with the conserved phenylalanine or tryptophan, likely indicating a read error. The J gene is TRBJ2-3, the V gene TRBV30, with D perhaps TRBD2 (6 bases). V lost 0 bases and J lost 3, with 13 bases in between. CDR3 length: 15 amino acids. The germline V gene encodes CDR1 GTSNPN and CDR2 SVGIG (reference sequence). DNA of the CDR3: TGTGCCTGGAGTGTGTTAGCGGTGGGAACAGATACGCAGTATGTT. Protein: CAWSVLAVGTDTQYV.

The rearrangement joins TRBV6-5 to TRBJ2-3, with TRBD1 matching over 10 bases. With 4 bases clipped from V and 4 bases from J, the junction kept 5 bases outside the gene matches. CDR1 and CDR2 from the germline V gene are MNHEY and SVGAGI. The CDR3 is 15 amino acids. CDR3 sequence: CASSFTGTGADTQYF. As DNA, the CDR3 is TGTGCCAGCAGTTTCACCGGGACAGGGGCAGATACGCAGTATTTT.

The chain links TRBV5-1 to TRBJ2-7; D is perhaps TRBD2 (6 bases). This CDR3 spans 14 amino acids. The V and J ends lost 4 bases and 6 bases respectively, with 17 bases between them. Germline-derived CDR1 and CDR2 are SGHRS and YFSETQ. The CDR3 loop reads CASSPDSLSGEQYF. CDR3 coding DNA: TGCGCCAGCAGCCCTGATAGCCTTAGCGGCGAGCAGTACTTC.

The chain links TRBV7-2 to TRBJ2-5; tentatively, D is TRBD2 (6 bases). The CDR3 has 15 residues. CDR1 is SGHTA and CDR2 is FQGNSA in the germline V gene. V was clipped by 6 bases and J by 5 bases, with 19 bases between them. CDR3 DNA: TGTGCCAGCAGAAATATCGGGACTCCTCGGGAGACCCAGTACTTC. It codes for CASRNIGTPRETQYF.

The chain combines TRBV4-2 with TRBJ2-3, with a tentative D call TRBD1 (6 bases). Looked up from germline, CDR1 is LGHNA and CDR2 is YNFKEQ. This CDR3 has 15 amino acids. The ends were cut back, 4 bases at V and 2 bases at J, with 13 bases in the middle. Written as DNA, the CDR3 is TGTGCCAGCAGCCCCGGGACAAAGGACACAGATACGCAGTATTTT. Protein product: CASSPGTKDTDTQYF.

This chain connects TRBV29-1 to TRBJ1-5; 7 bases align to TRBD1. The CDR3 is 13 amino acids. After removal of 8 bases from V and 2 bases from J, the junction contained 6 bases not matched to a gene. CDR1 is SQVTM and CDR2 is ANQGSEA in the germline V gene. The CDR3 DNA is TGCAGCACAGGGGATGGACGCAATCAGCCCCAGCATTTT. Amino acid sequence: CSTGDGRNQPQHF. The entire variable domain, with the rest obtained from reference TRBV29-1 and TRBJ1-5, is as follows: SAVISQKPSRDICQRGTSLTIQCQVDSQVTMMFWYRQQPGQSLTLIATANQGSEATYESGFVIDKFPISRPNLTFSTLTVSNMSPEDSSIYLCSTGDGRNQPQHFGDGTRLSIL.

V and J are TRBV7-2 and TRBJ1-4, with a tentative D call TRBD1 (5 bases). This CDR3 is 15 amino acids long. V was cut by 5 bases and J by 3 bases, with 13 bases left in between. CDR1 is SGHTA and CDR2 is FQGNSA in the germline V gene. The CDR3 protein is CASSPQQVSNEKLFF. In DNA form, the CDR3 reads TGTGCCAGCAGCCCACAACAGGTTTCTAATGAAAAACTGTTTTTT.

The chain joins TRBV15 to TRBJ1-1; 9 nucleotides align to TRBD1. V shed 7 bases, J shed 5 bases, and the junction held 8 bases outside the gene matches. There are 14 residues in the CDR3. Germline assignment: CDR1 LNHNV and CDR2 YYDKDF (reference sequence). DNA for the CDR3: TGTGCCACCACCGAACAGGGGGCGCGTACTGAAGCTTTCTTT. Its protein is CATTEQGARTEAFF.

The chain recombines TRBV5-4 with TRBJ1-1; tentative D call: TRBD1 (5 bases). The CDR3 is 13 amino acids. Germline lookup yields CDR1 SGHNT and CDR2 YYREEE (reference sequence). V dropped 7 bases and J dropped 0 bases, with 10 bases sitting between them. Here the CDR3 reads CASGGEMNTEAFF. As DNA, the CDR3 is TGTGCCAGCGGGGGGGAAATGAACACTGAAGCTTTCTTT.

The chain has TRBV6-6 and TRBJ1-2; 7 bases agree with TRBD1. The V and J ends lost 0 bases and 2 bases, in that order; junction bases with no gene match: 0. Germline lookup yields CDR1 MNHNY and CDR2 SVGAGI (reference sequence). The CDR3 is made up of 14 amino acids. The DNA for the CDR3 is TGTGCCAGCAGTTACTCGGGACAGAACTATGGCTACACCTTC. It yields the protein CASSYSGQNYGYTF.

The rearrangement links TRBV7-8 to TRBJ1-5; D possibly corresponds to TRBD1 (5 bases). The germline V gene has CDR1 SGHVS and CDR2 FQNEAQ. CDR3 length: 20 amino acids. V was clipped by 4 bases and J by 1 base, with 26 bases between them. CDR3 in amino acids: CASSSAVSIGGGWSNQPQHF. CDR3 nucleotides: TGTGCCAGCAGCTCCGCGGTTTCGATTGGGGGAGGATGGAGCAATCAGCCCCAGCATTTT.

The chain has TRBV28 and TRBJ1-5; TRBD1 matches at 7 bases. CDR3 size: 15 residues. Trimming removed 6 bases from V and 3 bases from J; junction bases left unmatched: 8. Germline V gene data show CDR1 as MDHEN and CDR2 as SYDVKM. CDR3 nucleotide sequence: TGTGCCAGCAGGTTTACAGGGGCCATCAATCAGCCCCAGCATTTT. Its protein product is CASRFTGAINQPQHF.

The V gene is TRBV19, the J gene TRBJ1-6, with a tentative D call TRBD1 (5 bases). The CDR3 length is 15 residues. The V gene's germline CDR1 is LNHDA and CDR2 SQIVND (reference sequence). The V gene lost 4 bases and the J gene lost 8 bases, with 15 bases spanning the gap. This CDR3 reads CASSTSQGLYSPLHF. In DNA form, the CDR3 reads TGTGCCAGTAGTACCTCCCAGGGTCTATATTCACCCCTCCACTTT. The variable domain in full, completed from reference TRBV19 and TRBJ1-6, reads DGGITQSPKYLFRKEGQNVTLSCEQNLNHDAMYWYRQDPGQGLRLIYYSQIVNDFQKGDIAEGYSVSREKKESFPLTVTSAQKNPTAFYLCASSTSQGLYSPLHFGNGTRLTVT.

In its sample, this clone was seen a few times. This chain connects TRBV10-3 to TRBJ2-2; 13 bases match TRBD2. The CDR3 has 16 amino acids. The germline gives CDR1 ENHRY, CDR2 SYGVKD. Trimming at V came to 6 bases and at J to 7 bases, leaving 8 bases not matched to a gene. In nucleotides, the CDR3 is TGTGCCATCAGAGGGACTAGCGGGAATTGGGGCGGGGAGCTGTTTTTT. Its protein is CAIRGTSGNWGGELFF.

This rearrangement joins TRBV30 to TRBJ1-1; D is undetermined. The CDR3 runs 12 residues. Germline V gene data show CDR1 as GTSNPN and CDR2 as SVGIG (reference sequence). V lost 2 bases, J lost 0 bases, and 4 bases lay in between. CDR3 in DNA: TGTGCCTGGAGTCGGGTGAACACTGAAGCTTTCTTT. This translates into CAWSRVNTEAFF.